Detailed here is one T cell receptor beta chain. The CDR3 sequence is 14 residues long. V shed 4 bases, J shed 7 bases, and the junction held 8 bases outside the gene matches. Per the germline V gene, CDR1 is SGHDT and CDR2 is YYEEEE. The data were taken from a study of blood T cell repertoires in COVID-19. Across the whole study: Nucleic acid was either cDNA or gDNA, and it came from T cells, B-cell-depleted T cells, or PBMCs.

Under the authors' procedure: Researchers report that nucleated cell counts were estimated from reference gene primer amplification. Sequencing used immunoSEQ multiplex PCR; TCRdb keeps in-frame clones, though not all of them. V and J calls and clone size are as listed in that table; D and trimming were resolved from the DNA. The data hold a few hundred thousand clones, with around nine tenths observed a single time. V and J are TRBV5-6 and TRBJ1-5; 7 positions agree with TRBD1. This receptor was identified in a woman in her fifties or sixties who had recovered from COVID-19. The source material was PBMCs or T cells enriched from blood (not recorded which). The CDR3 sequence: CASSTRQGGQPQHF. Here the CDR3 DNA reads TGTGCCAGCAGCACCCGACAGGGTGGCCAGCCCCAGCATTTT.